This is a list of T cell receptor beta chains from one sample in a study of response to subunit inactivated influenza vaccine. TCRdb ran MiXCR on the RT-PCR reads and lists one entry per CDR3 protein. The sample yields about 780,000 distinct CDR3 sequences, around 18% seen once. This material consisted of PBMCs from blood, taken 5 days after vaccination. The receptors shown here come from a man aged 50 or older who received an inactivated influenza vaccine. Both conserved end residues are part of each CDR3. A D gene is named only where the DNA matches it firmly. Only some rows state a clone size, as once, few, many or a class for expanded clones.

>NA|TRBV2|NA|TRBJ2-2
TGTGCCAGCAGTGAAGGTCCTGAGTGGATAAACACCGGGGAGCTGTTTTTT
CASSEGPEWINTGELFF
>few|TRBV18|TRBD1|TRBJ2-7
TGTGCCAGCTCACCAAGGACAGGGGGCGTCGAGCAGTACTTC
CASSPRTGGVEQYF
>NA|TRBV20-1|TRBD1|TRBJ1-6
TGCAGTGCCTTAAGAGGGACAGCTCTAAGTTCACCCCTCCACTTT
CSALRGTALSSPLHF
>few|TRBV4-3|NA|TRBJ1-2
TGCGCCAGCAGCCAAGATAGGGAGGGATTCTATGGCTACACCTTC
CASSQDREGFYGYTF
>NA|TRBV20-1|NA|TRBJ2-3
TGCAGTGCTAGTCAGCCCTTTCGGGCTGGCACAGATACGCAGTATTTT
CSASQPFRAGTDTQYF
>many|TRBV10-3|NA|TRBJ1-1
TGTGCCATCAGTGAGCCGGGACATCAGAACACTGAAGCTTTCTTT
CAISEPGHQNTEAFF
>many|TRBV29-1|NA|TRBJ2-5
TGCAGCGTTGACTGGACGGTCCGACGGTACTTC
CSVDWTVRRYF
>many|TRBV29-1|NA|TRBJ2-5
TGCAGCGTTGAACTAGGGATGGGGGAGACCCAGTACTTC
CSVELGMGETQYF
>few|TRBV19|TRBD1|TRBJ2-1
TGTGCCAGTAGTATCCGGCGCAGGGGGCATAATGAGCAGTTCTTC
CASSIRRRGHNEQFF
>NA|TRBV20-1|NA|TRBJ2-5
TGCAGTGCTAGGGATCGGGAGTGGGAGACCCAGTACTTC
CSARDREWETQYF
>few|TRBV15|TRBD1|TRBJ2-7
TGTGCCACTTCAGAGCCGGGACAGTTGATTGAGCAGTACTTC
CATSEPGQLIEQYF
>NA|TRBV6-5|NA|TRBJ2-1
TGTGCCAGCAGTTACGGGATCTGGGGGGATTACAATGAGCAGTTCTTC
CASSYGIWGDYNEQFF
>NA|TRBV6-2/TRBV6-3|NA|TRBJ2-6
TGTGCCAGCAGCTTTAGGAGGGCGGGGCTTGGTGGGGCCAACGTCCTGACTTTC
CASSFRRAGLGGANVLTF
>few|TRBV11-2|NA|TRBJ2-3
TGTGCCAGCAGCATAAGCTACGGGGGAGTTAGCACAGATACGCAGTATTTT
CASSISYGGVSTDTQYF
>few|TRBV7-2|TRBD1|TRBJ1-2
TGTGCCAGCAGCTTGGACAGGCCTTATGGCTACACCTTC
CASSLDRPYGYTF
>once|TRBV20-1|TRBD1|TRBJ2-2
TGCAGTGCTAGGGCCACAGGGGCCACCGGGGAGCTGTTTTTT
CSARATGATGELFF
>NA|TRBV5-1|NA|TRBJ1-1
TGCGCCAGCAGATCTGACAGTGCATACACTGAAGCTTTCTTT
CASRSDSAYTEAFF
>many|TRBV20-1|TRBD1|TRBJ2-5
TGCAGTGCTAGAGGGGACGACAGGGGGTACCAAGAGACCCAGTACTTC
CSARGDDRGYQETQYF
>NA|TRBV7-9|TRBD1|TRBJ1-4
TGTGCCAGCAGCACCGGACAGGTCATAGATGAAAAACTGTTTTTT
CASSTGQVIDEKLFF
>many|TRBV12-3/TRBV12-4|TRBD1|TRBJ1-5
TGTGCCAGCAGTGAGACAGGGGGCGGGGGTCAGCCCCAGCATTTT
CASSETGGGGQPQHF
>few|TRBV12-5|NA|TRBJ2-5
TGTGCTAGTGGTTTGGTAGATCGGGACGGGAAAGAGACCCAGTACTTC
CASGLVDRDGKETQYF
>few|TRBV20-1|TRBD1|TRBJ2-5
TGCAGTGCCCCAATGCGGACAGGGGCCCAAGAGACCCAGTACTTC
CSAPMRTGAQETQYF
>few|TRBV5-5|NA|TRBJ1-6
TGTGCCAGCAGCTTGGCGGGGAGGTTAGAGTCACCCCTCCACTTT
CASSLAGRLESPLHF
>NA|TRBV7-9|NA|TRBJ1-2
TGTGCCAGCAGCTTAGTACCAGGAATTGCCTATGGCTACACCTTC
CASSLVPGIAYGYTF
>few|TRBV7-2|NA|TRBJ2-7
TGTGCCAGCAGCTTAGCGCTCACTGGACATAGTGGATACGAGCAGTACTTC
CASSLALTGHSGYEQYF
>NA|TRBV6-2/TRBV6-3|TRBD2|TRBJ2-1
TGTGCCAGCAGTTACCCCACCGGCGGGGGGGCCTACAATGAGCAGTTCTTC
CASSYPTGGGAYNEQFF
>NA|TRBV12-3/TRBV12-4|TRBD2|TRBJ2-3
TGTGCCAGCAGTTTAGCCGTAGCGGGGGATACGCAGTATTTT
CASSLAVAGDTQYF
>few|TRBV10-3|NA|TRBJ1-2
TGTGCCATCAGTGAGTCGCTGAGTGCATCCTATGGCTACACCTTC
CAISESLSASYGYTF
>NA|TRBV7-2|NA|TRBJ2-7
TGTGCCAGCAGCTTAGGGCGCAGAACCGAGCAGTACTTC
CASSLGRRTEQYF
>NA|TRBV6-5|NA|TRBJ1-2
TGTGCCAGCAGTTCATACAGGGTGGGCTATGGCTACACCTTC
CASSSYRVGYGYTF
>NA|TRBV3-1|TRBD2|TRBJ2-3
TGTGCCAGCAGCCAAGATTTTAGCGGGAGTCCTAGCACAGATACGCAGTATTTT
CASSQDFSGSPSTDTQYF
>NA|TRBV15|NA|TRBJ2-3
TGTGCCACCAGCAGAGCGGGACTCCACACAGATACGCAGTATTTT
CATSRAGLHTDTQYF
>few|TRBV20-1|NA|TRBJ2-1
TGCAGTGCTAGAGATAACTATGAGCAGTTCTTC
CSARDNYEQFF
>NA|TRBV20-1|TRBD2|TRBJ2-5
TGCAGTGCTTATGGGGGGGGTCGACAAGAGACCCAGTACTTC
CSAYGGGRQETQYF
>few|TRBV5-4|NA|TRBJ2-1
TGTGCCAGCAGCGCGGAGGCAGGGGGGTACAATGAGCAGTTCTTC
CASSAEAGGYNEQFF
>NA|TRBV7-9|NA|TRBJ2-1
TGTGCCAGCAGCTTAGGAGGTATCAGGGGTGATGAGCAGTTCTTC
CASSLGGIRGDEQFF
>NA|TRBV7-2|NA|TRBJ1-5
TGTGCCAGCAGCCCCTGGGGGGGTTATAGCAATCAGCCCCAGCATTTT
CASSPWGGYSNQPQHF
>few|TRBV12-3/TRBV12-4|TRBD2|TRBJ2-1
TGTGCCAGCAGTTACGTCCAGATCCCCCTAGCGGGGGGGCACTACAATGAGCAGTTCTTC
CASSYVQIPLAGGHYNEQFF
>few|TRBV10-3|TRBD1|TRBJ2-2
TGTGCCATCAGTGGGACAGGGTCCGGGGAGCTGTTTTTT
CAISGTGSGELFF
>NA|TRBV5-5|TRBD1|TRBJ2-3
TGTGCCAGCAGCAACATTCGGGACAGTTTTGTCCCAGATACGCAGTATTTT
CASSNIRDSFVPDTQYF
>NA|TRBV9|TRBD2|TRBJ2-3
TGTGCCAGCAGCTCCTCCCACTCCCTAGCGGGAGTTGATACGCAGTATTTT
CASSSSHSLAGVDTQYF
>many|TRBV4-2|NA|TRBJ2-5
TGTGCCAGCAGCCAAGGACAAGGGGCGGAGGCCCAGTACTTC
CASSQGQGAEAQYF
>NA|TRBV12-3/TRBV12-4|NA|TRBJ1-1
TGTGCCAGCGGCCCTTTAGGGGGGCGAGAAGCTTTCTTT
CASGPLGGREAFF
>few|TRBV24-1|NA|TRBJ2-1
TGTGCCACCAGTGATTTGGCGGGGAGTCCCTACAATGAGCAGTTCTTC
CATSDLAGSPYNEQFF
>NA|TRBV29-1|NA|TRBJ1-1
TGCAGCGCCCTAATTCTAGTTATGAACACTGAAGCTTTCTTT
CSALILVMNTEAFF
>NA|TRBV4-1|NA|TRBJ1-6
TGCGCCAGCAGCCAAGCCTACAGCGACAATTCACCCCTCCACTTT
CASSQAYSDNSPLHF
>NA|TRBV5-1|TRBD2|TRBJ2-5
TGCGCCAGCAGCTTTGACGGGAGGAAAGGAGAGACCCAGTACTTC
CASSFDGRKGETQYF
>NA|TRBV3-1|TRBD1|TRBJ1-5
TGTGCCAGCAGCCAATCCGGGACAGGGAGCAATCAGCCCCAGCATTTT
CASSQSGTGSNQPQHF
>NA|TRBV6-5|NA|TRBJ1-5
TGTGCCAGCAGTTCGGGACAAGGACCTCAGCCCCAGCATTTT
CASSSGQGPQPQHF
>NA|TRBV20-1|TRBD2|TRBJ2-7
TGCAGTGCTAGAGATCTGCGGTCTAGCGGCTACGAGCAGTACTTC
CSARDLRSSGYEQYF
>few|TRBV20-1|TRBD2|TRBJ2-5
TGCAGTGCCCCTGGACTAGCGGGAACTGAGACCCAGTACTTC
CSAPGLAGTETQYF
>few|TRBV12-3/TRBV12-4|TRBD1|TRBJ1-5
TGTGCCAGCAGTAGGACAGGGTCACGTCAGCCCCAGCATTTT
CASSRTGSRQPQHF
>many|TRBV27|NA|TRBJ2-6
TGTGCCAGCGGCTCTGGGGCCAACGTCCTGACTTTC
CASGSGANVLTF
>NA|TRBV6-1|NA|TRBJ1-2
TGCGCCAGCAGTGAAGCGCTTAGGGATGGCTACACCTTC
CASSEALRDGYTF